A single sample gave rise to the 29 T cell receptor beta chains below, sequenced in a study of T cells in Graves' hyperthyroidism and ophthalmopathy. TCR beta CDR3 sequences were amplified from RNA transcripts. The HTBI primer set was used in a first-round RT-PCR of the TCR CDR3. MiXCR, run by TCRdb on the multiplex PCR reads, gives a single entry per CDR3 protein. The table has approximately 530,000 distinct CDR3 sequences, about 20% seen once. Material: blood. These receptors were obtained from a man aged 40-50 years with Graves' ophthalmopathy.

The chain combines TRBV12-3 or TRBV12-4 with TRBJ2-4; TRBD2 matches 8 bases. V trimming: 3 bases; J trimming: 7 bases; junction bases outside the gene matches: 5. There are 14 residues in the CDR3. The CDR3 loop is CASSFGGGANIQYF. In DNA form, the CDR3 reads TGTGCCAGCAGTTTCGGGGGGGGGGCGAACATTCAGTACTTC.

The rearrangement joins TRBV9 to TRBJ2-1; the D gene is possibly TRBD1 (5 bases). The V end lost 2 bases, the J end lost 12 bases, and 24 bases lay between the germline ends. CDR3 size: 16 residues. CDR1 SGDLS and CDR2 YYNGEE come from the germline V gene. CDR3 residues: CASSVVGQAQGVGQFF. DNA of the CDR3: TGTGCCAGCAGCGTCGTAGGACAAGCCCAGGGCGTGGGGCAGTTCTTC.

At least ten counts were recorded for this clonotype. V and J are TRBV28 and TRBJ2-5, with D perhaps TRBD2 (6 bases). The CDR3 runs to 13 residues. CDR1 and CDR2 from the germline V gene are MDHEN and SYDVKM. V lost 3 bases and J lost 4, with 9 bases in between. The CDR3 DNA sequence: TGTGCCAGCAGTTTCCACGGGAGAGAGACCCAGTACTTC. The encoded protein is CASSFHGRETQYF. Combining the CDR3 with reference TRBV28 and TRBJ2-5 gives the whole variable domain DVKVTQSSRYLVKRTGEKVFLECVQDMDHENMFWYRQDPGLGLRLIYFSYDVKMKEKGDIPEGYSVSREKKERFSLILESASTNQTSMYLCASSFHGRETQYFGPGTRLLVL.

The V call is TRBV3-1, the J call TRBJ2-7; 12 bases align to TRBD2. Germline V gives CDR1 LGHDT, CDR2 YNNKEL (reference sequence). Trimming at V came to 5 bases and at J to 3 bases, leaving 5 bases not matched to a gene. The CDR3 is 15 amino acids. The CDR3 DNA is TGTGCCAGCAGCTTCCGGACTAGCGGGGACTACGAGCAGTACTTC. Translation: CASSFRTSGDYEQYF.

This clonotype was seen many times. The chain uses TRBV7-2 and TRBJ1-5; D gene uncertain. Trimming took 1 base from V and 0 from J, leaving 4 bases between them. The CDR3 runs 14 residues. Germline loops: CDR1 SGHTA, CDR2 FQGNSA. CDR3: CASSLGYSNQPQHF. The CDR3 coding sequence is TGTGCCAGCAGCTTAGGATATAGCAATCAGCCCCAGCATTTT.

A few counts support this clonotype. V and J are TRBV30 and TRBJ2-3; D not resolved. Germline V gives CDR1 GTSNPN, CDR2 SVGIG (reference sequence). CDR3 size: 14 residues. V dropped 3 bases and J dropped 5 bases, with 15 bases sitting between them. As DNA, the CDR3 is TGTGCCTGGAGCCGGAGCCCGACCGGAGATACGCAGTATTTT. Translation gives CAWSRSPTGDTQYF.

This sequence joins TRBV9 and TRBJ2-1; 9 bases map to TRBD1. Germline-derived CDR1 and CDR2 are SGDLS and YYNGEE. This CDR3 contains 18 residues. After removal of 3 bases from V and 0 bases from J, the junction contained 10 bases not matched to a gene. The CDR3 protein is CASSGFTGTGSSYNEQFF. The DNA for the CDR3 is TGTGCCAGCAGCGGCTTTACCGGGACAGGGAGCTCCTACAATGAGCAGTTCTTC.

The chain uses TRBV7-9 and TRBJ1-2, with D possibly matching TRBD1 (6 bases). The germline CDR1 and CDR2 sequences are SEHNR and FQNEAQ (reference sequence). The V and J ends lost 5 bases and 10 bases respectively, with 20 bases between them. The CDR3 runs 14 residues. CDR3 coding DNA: TGTGCCAGCAGCCTCGGTGGGGGCGTCGGGGTCTACACCTTC. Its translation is CASSLGGGVGVYTF.

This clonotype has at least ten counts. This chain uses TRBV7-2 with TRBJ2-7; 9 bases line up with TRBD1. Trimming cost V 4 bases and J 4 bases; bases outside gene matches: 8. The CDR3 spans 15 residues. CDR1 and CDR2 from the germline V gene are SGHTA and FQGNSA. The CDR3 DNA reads TGTGCCAGCAGCTACGACAGGGGGGCCTTTTACGAGCAGTACTTC. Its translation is CASSYDRGAFYEQYF.

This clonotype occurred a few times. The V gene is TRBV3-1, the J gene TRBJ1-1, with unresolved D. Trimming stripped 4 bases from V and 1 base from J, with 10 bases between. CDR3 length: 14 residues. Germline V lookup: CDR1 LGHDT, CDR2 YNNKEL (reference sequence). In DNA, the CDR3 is TGTGCCAGCAGCCGCCGGGAGACGAACACTGAAGCTTTCTTT. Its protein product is CASSRRETNTEAFF.

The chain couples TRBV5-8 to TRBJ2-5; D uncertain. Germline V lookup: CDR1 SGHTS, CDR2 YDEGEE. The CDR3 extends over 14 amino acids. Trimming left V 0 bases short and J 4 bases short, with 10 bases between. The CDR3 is CASSLAEYAETQYF. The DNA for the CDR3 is TGTGCCAGCAGCTTGGCCGAGTATGCAGAGACCCAGTACTTC.

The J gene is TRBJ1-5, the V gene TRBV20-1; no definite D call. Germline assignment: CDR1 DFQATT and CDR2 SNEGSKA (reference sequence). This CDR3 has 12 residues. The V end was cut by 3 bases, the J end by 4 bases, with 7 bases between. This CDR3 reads CSASEGNQPQHF. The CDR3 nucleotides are TGCAGTGCTAGTGAGGGTAATCAGCCCCAGCATTTT.

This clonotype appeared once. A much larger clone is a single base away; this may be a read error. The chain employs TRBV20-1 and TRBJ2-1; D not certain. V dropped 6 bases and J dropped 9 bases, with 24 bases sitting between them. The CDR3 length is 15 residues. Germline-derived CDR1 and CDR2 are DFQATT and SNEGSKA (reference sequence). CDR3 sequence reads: CSAARIGRLILEQFF. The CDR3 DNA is TGCAGTGCCGCCCGTATCGGAAGGTTGATCCTTGAGCAGTTCTTC.

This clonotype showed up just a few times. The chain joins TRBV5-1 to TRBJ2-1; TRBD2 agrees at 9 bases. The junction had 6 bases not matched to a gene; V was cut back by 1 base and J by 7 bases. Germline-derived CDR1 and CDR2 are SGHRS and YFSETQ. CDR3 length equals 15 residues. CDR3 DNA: TGCGCCAGCAGCTTGTGGGCTAGCGGGAAGAATGAGCAGTTCTTC. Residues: CASSLWASGKNEQFF.

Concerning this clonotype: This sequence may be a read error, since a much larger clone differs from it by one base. The DNA for the CDR3 is TGTGCCACCAGTGACCCGTTGGGTTCCGGCGGCTACGAGCAGTACTTC. Translated: CATSDPLGSGGYEQYF. This chain joins TRBV24-1 and TRBJ2-7, with D unresolved. Trimming took 4 bases from V and 3 from J, leaving 18 bases between them. The CDR3 length is 16 residues. Germline loops: CDR1 KGHDR, CDR2 SFDVKD.

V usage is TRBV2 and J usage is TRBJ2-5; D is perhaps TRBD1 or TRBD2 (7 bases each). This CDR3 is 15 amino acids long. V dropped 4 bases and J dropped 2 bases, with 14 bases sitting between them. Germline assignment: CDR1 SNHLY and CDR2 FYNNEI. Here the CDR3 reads CASSGGGQIQETQYF. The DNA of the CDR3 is TGTGCCAGCAGTGGCGGGGGACAGATACAAGAGACCCAGTACTTC.

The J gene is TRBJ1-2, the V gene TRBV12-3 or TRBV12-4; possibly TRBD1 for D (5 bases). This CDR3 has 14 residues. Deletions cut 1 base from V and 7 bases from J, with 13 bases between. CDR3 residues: CASSLGVRESGYTF. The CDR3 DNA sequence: TGTGCCAGCAGTTTAGGGGTCAGGGAAAGTGGCTACACCTTC.

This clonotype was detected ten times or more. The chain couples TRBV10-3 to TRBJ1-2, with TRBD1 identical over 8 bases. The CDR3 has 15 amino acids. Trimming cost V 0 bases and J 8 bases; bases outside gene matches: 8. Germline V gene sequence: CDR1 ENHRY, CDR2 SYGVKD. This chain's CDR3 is CAISESTQGARGYTF. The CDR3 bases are TGTGCCATCAGTGAGTCGACCCAGGGGGCGCGGGGCTACACCTTC.

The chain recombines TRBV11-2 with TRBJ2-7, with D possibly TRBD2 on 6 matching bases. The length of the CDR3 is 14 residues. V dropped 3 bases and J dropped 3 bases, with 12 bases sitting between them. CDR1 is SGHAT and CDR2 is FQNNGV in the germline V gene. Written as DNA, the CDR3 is TGTGCCAGCAGCTTCGGGGCGGGGTTCTACGAGCAGTACTTC. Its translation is CASSFGAGFYEQYF.

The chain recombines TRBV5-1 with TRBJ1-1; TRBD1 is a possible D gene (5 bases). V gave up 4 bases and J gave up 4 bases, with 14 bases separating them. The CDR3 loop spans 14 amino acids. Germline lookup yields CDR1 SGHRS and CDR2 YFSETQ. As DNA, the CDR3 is TGCGCCAGCAGCGTGTCAGGGATGAGCACTGAAGCTTTCTTT. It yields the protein CASSVSGMSTEAFF.

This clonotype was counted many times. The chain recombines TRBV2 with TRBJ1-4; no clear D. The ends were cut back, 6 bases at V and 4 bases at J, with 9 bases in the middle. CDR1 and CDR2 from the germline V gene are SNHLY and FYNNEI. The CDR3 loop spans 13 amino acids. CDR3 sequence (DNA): TGTGCCAGCAGGGACTTTGGTAATGAAAAACTGTTTTTT. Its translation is CASRDFGNEKLFF.

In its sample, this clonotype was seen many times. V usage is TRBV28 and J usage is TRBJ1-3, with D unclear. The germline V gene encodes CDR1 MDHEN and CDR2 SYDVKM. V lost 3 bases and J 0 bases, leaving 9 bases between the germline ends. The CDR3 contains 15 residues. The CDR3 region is CASSFLVSSGNTIYF. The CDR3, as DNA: TGTGCCAGCAGTTTCTTGGTGAGCTCTGGAAACACCATATATTTT.

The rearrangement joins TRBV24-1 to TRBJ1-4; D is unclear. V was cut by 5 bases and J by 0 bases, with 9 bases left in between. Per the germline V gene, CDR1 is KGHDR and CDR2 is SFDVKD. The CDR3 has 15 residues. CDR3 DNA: TGTGCCACCAGTGCCGGGTTTACAACTAATGAAAAACTGTTTTTT. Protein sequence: CATSAGFTTNEKLFF.

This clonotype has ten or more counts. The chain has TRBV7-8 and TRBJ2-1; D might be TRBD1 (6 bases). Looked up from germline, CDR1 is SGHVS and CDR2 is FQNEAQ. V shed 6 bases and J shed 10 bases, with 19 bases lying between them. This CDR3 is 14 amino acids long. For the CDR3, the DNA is TGTGCCAGCAGACGACGGGTGGGGGCTAGGGAGCAGTTCTTC. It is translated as CASRRRVGAREQFF.

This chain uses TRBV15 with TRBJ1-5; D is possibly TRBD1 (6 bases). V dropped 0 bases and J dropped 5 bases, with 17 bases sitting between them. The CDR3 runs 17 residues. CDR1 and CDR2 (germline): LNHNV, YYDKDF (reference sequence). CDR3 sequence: CATSRDLWQGKDQPQHF. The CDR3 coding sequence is TGTGCCACCAGCAGAGATCTCTGGCAGGGGAAGGATCAGCCCCAGCATTTT.

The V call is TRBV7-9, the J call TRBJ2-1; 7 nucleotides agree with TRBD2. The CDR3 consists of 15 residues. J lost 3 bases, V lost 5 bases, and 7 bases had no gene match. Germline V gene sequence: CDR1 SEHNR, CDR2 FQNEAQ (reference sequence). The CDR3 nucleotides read TGTGCCAGCAGCCCAGAGGGACTAAACTACAATGAGCAGTTCTTC. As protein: CASSPEGLNYNEQFF. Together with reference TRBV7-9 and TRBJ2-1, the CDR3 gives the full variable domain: DTGVSQNPRHKITKRGQNVTFRCDPISEHNRLYWYRQTLGQGPEFLTYFQNEAQLEKSRLLSDRFSAERPKGSFSTLEIQRTEQGDSAMYLCASSPEGLNYNEQFFGPGTRLTVL.

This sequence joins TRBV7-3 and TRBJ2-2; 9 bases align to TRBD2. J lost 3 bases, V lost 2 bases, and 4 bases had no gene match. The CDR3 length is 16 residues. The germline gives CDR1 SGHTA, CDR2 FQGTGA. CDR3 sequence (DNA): TGTGCCAGCAGCTTAGCGGGGACTAGCTACACCGGGGAGCTGTTTTTT. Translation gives CASSLAGTSYTGELFF.

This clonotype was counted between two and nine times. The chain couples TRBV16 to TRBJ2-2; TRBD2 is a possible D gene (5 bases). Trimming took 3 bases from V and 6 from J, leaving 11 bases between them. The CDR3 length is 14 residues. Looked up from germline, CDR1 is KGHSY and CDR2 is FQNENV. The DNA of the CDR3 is TGTGCCAGCAGCCAGTCGGGGAAGGCCGGGGAGCTGTTTTTT. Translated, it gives CASSQSGKAGELFF.

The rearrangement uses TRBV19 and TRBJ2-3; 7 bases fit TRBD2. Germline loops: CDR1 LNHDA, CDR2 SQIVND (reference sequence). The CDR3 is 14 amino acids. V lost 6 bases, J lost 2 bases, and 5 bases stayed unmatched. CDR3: CASRGRVNTDTQYF. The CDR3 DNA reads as TGTGCCAGTAGGGGGAGGGTGAACACAGATACGCAGTATTTT. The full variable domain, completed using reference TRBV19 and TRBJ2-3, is DGGITQSPKYLFRKEGQNVTLSCEQNLNHDAMYWYRQDPGQGLRLIYYSQIVNDFQKGDIAEGYSVSREKKESFPLTVTSAQKNPTAFYLCASRGRVNTDTQYFGPGTRLTVL.